Listed here is a single T cell receptor beta chain. Some clones are missing from TCRdb's copy, which holds only in-frame ones; the method was immunoSEQ multiplex PCR. Here the sample spans about 190,000 clones, more than 85% being singletons. The CDR3 is made up of 15 amino acids. Germline V CDR1 and CDR2: MNHEY, SVGAGI. Losses at the gene ends were 4 bases for V and 6 bases for J; bases not matched to a gene: 10. The record originates from a study of blood T cell repertoires in COVID-19. Study-wide context: In each case, the material was cDNA or gDNA derived from T cells, B-cell-depleted T cells, or PBMCs.

The receptor was isolated from a young man with acute or convalescent COVID-19. The sequenced sample was peripheral blood. The chain has TRBV6-5 and TRBJ2-7; 9 positions match TRBD1. The CDR3 here is CASSFRSGTGFEQYF. The CDR3 coding sequence is TGTGCCAGCAGTTTCAGATCCGGGACAGGGTTCGAGCAGTACTTC.